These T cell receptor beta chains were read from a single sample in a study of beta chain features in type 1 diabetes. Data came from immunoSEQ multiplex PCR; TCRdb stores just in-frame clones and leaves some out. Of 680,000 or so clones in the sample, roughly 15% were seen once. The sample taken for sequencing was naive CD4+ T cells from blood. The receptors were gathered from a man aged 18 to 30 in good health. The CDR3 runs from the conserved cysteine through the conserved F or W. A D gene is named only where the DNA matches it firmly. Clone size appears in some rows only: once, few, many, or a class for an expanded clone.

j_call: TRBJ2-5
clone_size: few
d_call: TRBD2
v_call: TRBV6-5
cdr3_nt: TGTGCCAGCAGCTCCGGGACTAGCGTACGAGAGACCCAGTACTTC
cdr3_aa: CASSSGTSVRETQYF

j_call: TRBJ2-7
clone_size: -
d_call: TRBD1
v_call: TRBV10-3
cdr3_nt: TGTGCCATCAGTGAGCATCGGGACAGCCCCTACGAGCAGTACTTC
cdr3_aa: CAISEHRDSPYEQYF

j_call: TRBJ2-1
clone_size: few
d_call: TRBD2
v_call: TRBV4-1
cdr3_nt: TGCGCCAGCGCGCACACGTGGGCGGGAGGACTTATTTACAATGAGCAGTTCTTC
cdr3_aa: CASAHTWAGGLIYNEQFF

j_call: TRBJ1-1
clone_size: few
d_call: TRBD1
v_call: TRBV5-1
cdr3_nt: TGCGCCAGCAGCCTACAGGGGTGGCCGAACACTGAAGCTTTCTTT
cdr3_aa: CASSLQGWPNTEAFF

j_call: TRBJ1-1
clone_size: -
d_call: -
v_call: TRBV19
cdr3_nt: TGTGCCAGTAGTATAGTGGGCTCGGGAAGCACTGAAGCTTTCTTT
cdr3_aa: CASSIVGSGSTEAFF

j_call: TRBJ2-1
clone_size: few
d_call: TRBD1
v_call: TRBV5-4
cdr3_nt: TGTGCCAGCAGCTTGGCGGCAGGGGGCTACAATGAGCAGTTCTTC
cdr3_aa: CASSLAAGGYNEQFF

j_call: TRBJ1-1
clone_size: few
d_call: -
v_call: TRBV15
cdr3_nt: TGTGCCACCAGCAGAGATACCAGGGCAAACACTGAAGCTTTCTTT
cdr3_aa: CATSRDTRANTEAFF

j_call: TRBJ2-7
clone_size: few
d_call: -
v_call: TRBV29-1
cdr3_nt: TGCAGCGTTGTGGCCCCGCTGGTGGGAATCGAGCAGTACTTC
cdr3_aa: CSVVAPLVGIEQYF

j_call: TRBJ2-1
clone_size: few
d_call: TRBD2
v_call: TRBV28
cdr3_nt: TGTGCCAGCAATATGCGTCTAGCGGGACCAAATGAGCAGTTCTTC
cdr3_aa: CASNMRLAGPNEQFF

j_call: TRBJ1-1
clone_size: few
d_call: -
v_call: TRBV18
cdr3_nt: TGTGCCAGCTCACCCGCAGGGAGGACTGAAGCTTTCTTT
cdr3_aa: CASSPAGRTEAFF

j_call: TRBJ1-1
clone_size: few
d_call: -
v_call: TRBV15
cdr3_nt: TGTGCCACCAGCAGAGAAGCAAGCTGGCTCCGAGGAGCTTTCTTT
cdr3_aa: CATSREASWLRGAFF

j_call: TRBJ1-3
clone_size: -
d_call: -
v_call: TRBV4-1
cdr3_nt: TGCGCCAGCAGCCAAGACCCAGGGTCGCTAGGAAACACCATATATTTT
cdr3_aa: CASSQDPGSLGNTIYF

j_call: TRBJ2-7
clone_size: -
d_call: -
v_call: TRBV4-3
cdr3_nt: TGCGCCAGCAGCCAAGATACAGGAGGGATTACCTACGAGCAGTACTTC
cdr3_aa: CASSQDTGGITYEQYF

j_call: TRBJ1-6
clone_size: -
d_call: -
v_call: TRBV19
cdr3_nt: TGTGCCAGTAGTATTCGGGGGGCAGAATCACCCCTCCACTTT
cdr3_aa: CASSIRGAESPLHF

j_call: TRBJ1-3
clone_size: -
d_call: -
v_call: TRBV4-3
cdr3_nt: TGCGCCAGCAGCCAAGAAGTAGCAAACACCATATATTTT
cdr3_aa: CASSQEVANTIYF

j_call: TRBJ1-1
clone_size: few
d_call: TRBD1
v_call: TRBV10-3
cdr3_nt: TGTGCCATCAGGAAAATAACAGGGGGCACCACTGAAGCTTTCTTT
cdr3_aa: CAIRKITGGTTEAFF

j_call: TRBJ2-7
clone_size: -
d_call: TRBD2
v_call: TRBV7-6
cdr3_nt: TGTGCCAGCAGGCCGGGACTAGCCTCCTACGAGCAGTACTTC
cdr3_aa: CASRPGLASYEQYF

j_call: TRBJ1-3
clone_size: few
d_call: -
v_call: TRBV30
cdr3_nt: TGTGCCTGGAGCGGCAGCCCCGTTGGAAACACCATATATTTT
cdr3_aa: CAWSGSPVGNTIYF

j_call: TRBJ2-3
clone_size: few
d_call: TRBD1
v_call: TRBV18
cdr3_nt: TGTGCCAGCTCACCCGAGACAGGGATCACCACAGATACGCAGTATTTT
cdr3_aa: CASSPETGITTDTQYF

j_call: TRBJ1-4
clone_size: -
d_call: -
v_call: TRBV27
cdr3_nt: TGTGCCAGCAGTTCAGGGGACGGCACTAATGAAAAACTGTTTTTT
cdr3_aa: CASSSGDGTNEKLFF

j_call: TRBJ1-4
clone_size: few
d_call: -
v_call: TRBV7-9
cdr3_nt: TGTGCCAGCAGCTTAGGTCGATCGGCTGAAAAACTGTTTTTT
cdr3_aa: CASSLGRSAEKLFF

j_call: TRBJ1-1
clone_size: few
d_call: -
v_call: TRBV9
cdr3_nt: TGTGCCAGCAGCGTAGGGAGCTTCACTGAAGCTTTCTTT
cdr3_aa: CASSVGSFTEAFF

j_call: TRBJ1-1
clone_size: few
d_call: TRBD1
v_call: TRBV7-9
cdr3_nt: TGTGCCAGCAGCTTAGTCACAGGGGGCCACACTGAAGCTTTCTTT
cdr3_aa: CASSLVTGGHTEAFF

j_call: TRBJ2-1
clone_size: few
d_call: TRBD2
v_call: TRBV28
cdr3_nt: TGTGCCAGCAGTCCTAGCGGGGCCCTCTACAATGAGCAGTTCTTC
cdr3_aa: CASSPSGALYNEQFF

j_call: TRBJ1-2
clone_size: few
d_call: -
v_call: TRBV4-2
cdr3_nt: TGTGCCAGCAGCCAAGAGGGTCCAATAGGGGGCTACACCTTC
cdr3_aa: CASSQEGPIGGYTF

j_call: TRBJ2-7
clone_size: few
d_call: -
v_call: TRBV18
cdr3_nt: TGTGCCAGCTCACCTATGATGGGGGGCAAAGAAGAGCAGTACTTC
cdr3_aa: CASSPMMGGKEEQYF

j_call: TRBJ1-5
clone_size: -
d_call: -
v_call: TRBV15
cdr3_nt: TGTGCCACCAGCAGAGGTTTATGGGAGTCCCAGCATTTT
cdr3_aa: CATSRGLWESQHF

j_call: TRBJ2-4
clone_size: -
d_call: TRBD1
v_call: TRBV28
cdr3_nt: TGTGCCAGCAGTTTAAACAGGGGTTTAGCCAAAAACATTCAGTACTTC
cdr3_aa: CASSLNRGLAKNIQYF

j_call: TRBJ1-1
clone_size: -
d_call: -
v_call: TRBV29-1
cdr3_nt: TGCAGCGTTGGGGGCAAAAAGACACCTGAAGCTTTCTTT
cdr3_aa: CSVGGKKTPEAFF

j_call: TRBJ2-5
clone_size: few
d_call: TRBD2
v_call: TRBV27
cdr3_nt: TGTGCCAGCGGACCTTTCGGGACGGGAGGGGAGACCCAGTACTTC
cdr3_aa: CASGPFGTGGETQYF

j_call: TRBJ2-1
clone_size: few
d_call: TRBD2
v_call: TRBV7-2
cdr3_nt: TGTGCCAGCAGCTTAGCGGGAGGGTTGCCCTACAATGAGCAGTTCTTC
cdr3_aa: CASSLAGGLPYNEQFF

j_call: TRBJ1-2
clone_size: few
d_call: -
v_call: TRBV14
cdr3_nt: TGTGCCAGCAGCCAAACTGGGTTTGGCTATGGCTACACCTTC
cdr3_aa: CASSQTGFGYGYTF

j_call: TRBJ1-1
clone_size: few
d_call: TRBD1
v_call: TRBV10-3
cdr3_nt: TGTGCCATCAGCTCGACAGGGAAGGGTGAAGCTTTCTTT
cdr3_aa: CAISSTGKGEAFF

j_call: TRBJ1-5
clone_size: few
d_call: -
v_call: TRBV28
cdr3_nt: TGTGCCAGCAGTTTTCCGCAGGGAAATCAGCCCCAGCATTTT
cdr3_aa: CASSFPQGNQPQHF

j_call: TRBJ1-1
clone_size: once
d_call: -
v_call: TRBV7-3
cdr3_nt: TGTGCCAGCAGCTTAAGTAGGACCATGAACACTGAAGCTTTCTTT
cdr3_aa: CASSLSRTMNTEAFF

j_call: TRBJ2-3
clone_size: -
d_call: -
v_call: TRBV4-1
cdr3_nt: TGCGCCAGCAGCCAAGAAAGGGGGTTGAGGGAGATAGATACGCAGTATTTT
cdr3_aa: CASSQERGLREIDTQYF

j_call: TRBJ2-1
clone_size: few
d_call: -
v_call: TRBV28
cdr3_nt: TGTGCCAGCAGTTTAAGGGTCGATGAGCAGTTCTTC
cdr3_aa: CASSLRVDEQFF

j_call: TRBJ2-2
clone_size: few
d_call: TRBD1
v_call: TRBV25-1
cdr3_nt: TGTGCCAGCCACACGGACAGGGGCGCCGGGGAGCTGTTTTTT
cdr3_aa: CASHTDRGAGELFF

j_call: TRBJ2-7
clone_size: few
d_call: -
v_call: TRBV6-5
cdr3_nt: TGTGCCAGCAGTTACGGTATCAGGGGCGGTAGATACGAGCAGTACTTC
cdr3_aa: CASSYGIRGGRYEQYF

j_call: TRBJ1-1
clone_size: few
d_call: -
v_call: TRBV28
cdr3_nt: TGTGCCAGCACCCTTACCTGGGGAGCTTTCTTT
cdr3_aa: CASTLTWGAFF